Below are 5 T cell receptor beta chains sequenced from a single sample in a study of blood T cell repertoires in COVID-19. Data came from immunoSEQ multiplex PCR; TCRdb stores just in-frame clones and leaves some out. Among around 26,000 clones listed, 85% to 95% were seen once. What was sequenced was peripheral blood. The receptors here all came from a human donor in a cohort sampled during active COVID-19.

To note about this clone: Other nucleotide sequences in the sample specify the same CDR3. The chain recombines TRBV4-1 with TRBJ2-1, with TRBD1 matching 8 bases. Germline CDR1 reads MGHRA; CDR2 reads YSYEKL. The CDR3 sequence is 16 residues long. V lost 3 bases and J lost 4; bases outside the gene matches: 8. CDR3 nucleotide sequence: TGCGCCAGCAGCCAGACGGACAGGGACCCTTACAATGAGCAGTTCTTC. Translation gives CASSQTDRDPYNEQFF.

J is TRBJ1-2 and V is TRBV5-5; TRBD1 matches 7 bases. J gave up 2 bases and V 4 bases, and 5 bases lay outside the gene matches. CDR3 length: 14 residues. Germline V gene lookup returns CDR1 SGHKS and CDR2 YYEKEE (reference sequence). The CDR3 sequence is CASSRETGNYGYTF. Written as DNA, the CDR3 is TGTGCCAGCAGCCGGGAGACAGGGAACTATGGCTACACCTTC.

This clone was seen more than once but under ten times. The J gene is TRBJ1-4, the V gene TRBV3-1 (or the pseudogene TRBV3-2), with D tentatively TRBD1 (5 bases). The CDR3 consists of 16 residues. Germline V gene data show CDR1 as LGHDT and CDR2 as YNNKEL (reference sequence). With 1 base removed from V and 10 bases from J, the gap between germline ends came to 19 bases. Here the CDR3 reads CASSQGPQVGRGKLFF. In nucleotides, the CDR3 is TGTGCCAGCAGCCAAGGGCCCCAGGTGGGGAGGGGAAAACTGTTTTTT.

V is TRBV24-1 and J is TRBJ2-1, with TRBD2 identical over 9 bases. CDR3 length equals 15 residues. Per germline, CDR1 KGHDR and CDR2 SFDVKD. The V gene end was trimmed by 4 bases and the J gene end by 5 bases; junction bases not matched to a gene: 5. In DNA, the CDR3 is TGTGCCACCAGTGAGCCTAGCGGGGTGAACAATGAGCAGTTCTTC. Amino acid sequence: CATSEPSGVNNEQFF.

The rearrangement uses TRBV27 and TRBJ2-4; TRBD1 matches at 8 bases. This CDR3 is built from 14 residues. CDR1 MNHEY and CDR2 SMNVEV come from the germline V gene (reference sequence). Trimming cost V 8 bases and J 7 bases; bases outside gene matches: 10. The CDR3: CASGDRSGGNIQYF. The CDR3 nucleotides are TGTGCCAGCGGGGACAGGTCAGGAGGGAACATTCAGTACTTC.